A single TCR beta chain is shown here with its context. Its antigen remains undetermined. Because the CDR3 is missing its conserved closing phenylalanine or tryptophan, this is likely a read error. For repertoire sequencing, TCR beta CDR3 regions were amplified from RNA transcripts. A first-round RT-PCR used HTBI primers with the Qiagen OneStep RT-PCR kit, followed by a second-round multiplex PCR, size selection and purification. The libraries underwent paired-end sequencing with 100 bp reads on an Illumina HiSeq2000. The authors' pipeline ran thus. SOAPnuke was used for read processing, and reads with adapters, uncalled bases, a mean Phred below 15, or no exact constant-primer or identifier match were discarded. High-quality paired reads were merged with COPE v1.2.5. Clonotypes were defined as unique nucleotide sequences and were aligned to IMGT TRB V, D and J references using MiTCR v1.1. The analysis was limited to V-J combinations with a frequency above 0.0001, which together covered 99% to 99.2% of repertoires. For each V-J combination, a TCR clonal expansion and chaos score was defined as the ratio of F50 clonal expansion to chaos observed in the TCRdist matrix. Features were reduced by Welch's t-statistics and random forest to over ten V-J combinations, which fed a naive Bayes classifier. The similarity between thyroid and blood repertoires was quantified using the Morisita-Horn index. The raw public reads went through TCRdb reprocessing: fastp at Q25, MiXCR clone calling, in-frame beta chains kept. One record per CDR3 amino acid sequence lists the most common genes and DNA. These V and J calls derive from TCRdb rather than the authors' analysis. Here the sample has 350,000 to 450,000 distinct CDR3 sequences; roughly 20% occur a single time. The ten largest clonotypes hold around 3.2% of the sample.

Stable hyperthyroidism was defined as no progression to ophthalmopathy within 18 months of follow-up. Hyperthyroidism patients were newly diagnosed, were aged 18 to 65 years, and had a disease duration under 2 months. Patients were excluded if they had other autoimmune diseases, uncontrolled infections, pregnancy or lactation. Clinical symptoms, serum thyroxine, TRAb, thyroid ultrasound and orbital computed tomography formed the basis of the diagnosis. Ficoll-Paque density gradient centrifugation was used to isolate PBMCs from approximately 10 ml of fresh peripheral blood. Total RNA was extracted using Trizol reagent, and RNA quality was checked on an Agilent 2100 Bioanalyzer. The CDR3 has 16 residues if both end residues are counted. Of the read, only the CDR3 DNA is kept; its 48 bases are in frame from base 1. This sample is drawn from a study of Graves' ophthalmopathy and Graves' hyperthyroidism (dated by TCRdb to between 2018 and 2020). Study-wide context: Peripheral blood was collected before any treatment was given, at the time of initial diagnosis. In five or six hyperthyroidism patients, T-cell repertoires of thyroid tissue and blood were compared. In total, some 140 blood samples were TCR-sequenced: some 40 ophthalmopathy, 80 or so hyperthyroidism and some 17 hyperthyroidism-to-ophthalmopathy patients. To explore V-J signatures that distinguish ophthalmopathy from hyperthyroidism, a discovery set of about a hundred patients was enrolled, made up of around 44 with ophthalmopathy and under 65 with stable hyperthyroidism. After sampling, hyperthyroidism patients received methimazole starting at 30 mg daily, and ophthalmopathy patients received high-dose intravenous methylprednisolone. The study used signatures of the TCR beta repertoire to tell Graves' ophthalmopathy apart from Graves' hyperthyroidism and to predict which patients would progress to ophthalmopathy. For independent validation, a separate cohort was made up of around 19 hyperthyroidism patients plus 17 patients who later progressed from hyperthyroidism to ophthalmopathy. The approximately 100 discovery patients were divided at random into training and test sets in a 7:3 ratio. Points the paper makes about the study in general: In cross-validation, the 13-signature model distinguished ophthalmopathy from stable hyperthyroidism with roughly 90% sensitivity and approximately 81% specificity, and in the test set the corresponding values were roughly 80% and 76%. No statistical method was used to set the sample size in advance, and the investigators knew which group each participant was assigned to. In validation, the model predicted ophthalmopathy progression with 70.59% sensitivity and roughly 72% specificity; fewer than 15 predicted patients were CT-confirmed with GO in a median of 6.5 months. Most expanded thyroid clonotypes with frequency above 0.001 were also detected in blood, suggesting blood repertoires may reflect the thyroid immune response.

The specimen was peripheral blood. The rearrangement combines TRBV12-3 or TRBV12-4 with TRBJ2-5, with a tentative D gene TRBD1 over 5 matching bases. The receptor was derived from a woman aged 18-29 years with stable Graves' hyperthyroidism. Donor details come from another sample of the same person, matched by shared clones. The CDR3 region: CASSLAVGQEQEAQYY. The nucleotide sequence reads as follows: TGTGCCAGCAGTTTAGCGGTGGGGCAGGAACAAGAGGCCCAGTACTAC.